Below, 29 T cell receptor beta chains from the same sample are listed, as sequenced in a study of T cells after yellow fever vaccination. MiXCR, run by TCRdb on the 5' RACE reads, gives a single entry per CDR3 protein. This sample has approximately 130,000 distinct CDR3 sequences, with around 15% found just once. Sequenced here: CD8+ T cells sorted from PBMCs, sampled 5 days after the yellow fever booster vaccination. Source of these receptors: a man younger than 35 who received the YFV17D yellow fever vaccine.

This clonotype showed up just a few times. This chain uses TRBV4-1 with TRBJ2-7; tentatively, D is TRBD1 (6 bases). Trimming cost V 3 bases and J 3 bases, with 15 bases left between them. Germline values: CDR1 MGHRA, CDR2 YSYEKL. This CDR3 spans 15 amino acids. CDR3 sequence (DNA): TGCGCCAGCAGCCAGTGGAGCACAGGGTACTACGAGCAGTACGTC. Protein product: CASSQWSTGYYEQYV.

The gene calls are TRBV6-6 and TRBJ2-1; possible D gene TRBD2, 6 bases. In germline, CDR1 is MNHNY, CDR2 SVGAGI (reference sequence). With 8 bases removed from V and 3 bases from J, the gap between germline ends came to 14 bases. This CDR3 is 14 amino acids long. Written as DNA, the CDR3 is TGTGCCAGCGGGATAGGAGGGGACTACAATGAGCAGTTCTTC. Protein sequence: CASGIGGDYNEQFF.

A few counts support this clonotype. The chain combines TRBV10-2 with TRBJ1-4, with a possible D match to TRBD1 (6 bases). CDR1 and CDR2 from the germline V gene are WSHSY and SAAADI. This CDR3 has 15 residues. V lost 6 bases to trimming and J lost 8 bases, with 19 bases between them. CDR3 bases: TGCGCCAGCAGCATCGGGGCCCTAAGGGGGGAAAAACTGTTTTTT. Its protein product is CASSIGALRGEKLFF.

This chain connects TRBV6-5 to TRBJ2-3, with TRBD2 matching 8 bases. J was trimmed by 2 bases and V by 4 bases; bases with no gene match: 11. This CDR3 region has 17 residues. The germline gives CDR1 MNHEY, CDR2 SVGAGI. The CDR3 spells CASSFSLAGRTTDTQYF. The CDR3 coding sequence is TGTGCCAGCAGTTTTTCCTTAGCGGGGCGGACCACAGATACGCAGTATTTT.

The rearrangement links TRBV7-2 to TRBJ2-3; 10 nucleotides agree with TRBD2. Per germline, CDR1 SGHTA and CDR2 FQGNSA. The V and J ends lost 5 bases and 5 bases, in that order; junction bases with no gene match: 7. The CDR3 has 15 amino acids. CDR3 coding DNA: TGTGCCAGCAGCCCCGGGACTAGCGAGATAGATACGCAGTATTTT. This codes for CASSPGTSEIDTQYF. The whole variable domain, filled in from reference TRBV7-2 and TRBJ2-3, reads GAGVSQSPSNKVTEKGKDVELRCDPISGHTALYWYRQSLGQGLEFLIYFQGNSAPDKSGLPSDRFSAERTGGSVSTLTIQRTQQEDSAVYLCASSPGTSEIDTQYFGPGTRLTVL.

The chain employs TRBV6-5 and TRBJ2-2; D gene ambiguous. Germline CDR1 and CDR2: MNHEY and SVGAGI. V was clipped by 8 bases and J by 0 bases, with 7 bases between them. The CDR3 extends over 13 amino acids. DNA of the CDR3: TGTGCCAGCTCCAGGACGAACACCGGGGAGCTGTTTTTT. This codes for CASSRTNTGELFF.

This clonotype was observed a handful of times. This chain uses TRBV4-1 with TRBJ1-3; D not resolved. The germline V gene encodes CDR1 MGHRA and CDR2 YSYEKL. V dropped 0 bases and J dropped 2 bases, with 14 bases sitting between them. The CDR3 extends over 17 amino acids. The CDR3 DNA reads TGCGCCAGCAGCCAAGAATGGAGCGAAAGGCCTGGAAACACCATATATTTT. Protein: CASSQEWSERPGNTIYF.

The gene calls are TRBV7-2 and TRBJ2-7, with 13 bases matching TRBD2. CDR3 length equals 17 residues. V lost 5 bases, J lost 1 base, and 8 bases stayed unmatched. Germline loops: CDR1 SGHTA, CDR2 FQGNSA. The CDR3 coding sequence is TGTGCCAGCAGCCCTCGGACTAGCGGGGGACTTTCCTACGAGCAGTACGTC. As protein: CASSPRTSGGLSYEQYV.

CDR3 DNA: TGTGCCCCATTCGACCTCAGGGTTCACGAGCAGTACTTC. Translating gives CAPFDLRVHEQYF. The chain has TRBV24-1 and TRBJ2-7, with D possibly TRBD1 on 5 matching bases. The CDR3 extends over 13 amino acids. CDR1 and CDR2 from the germline V gene are KGHDR and SFDVKD. Trimming stripped 12 bases from V and 5 bases from J, with 19 bases between.

This clonotype was seen at least ten times. The chain couples TRBV4-2 to TRBJ2-3, with D maybe TRBD1 (5 bases). Trimming took off 4 bases at V and 2 bases at J, with 10 bases between the two ends. Germline lookup yields CDR1 LGHNA and CDR2 YNFKEQ. The CDR3 totals 14 residues. The CDR3 spells CASSPRQLTDTQYF. CDR3 in DNA: TGTGCCAGCAGCCCCAGACAGCTCACAGATACGCAGTATTTT.

The chain is built from TRBV13 and TRBJ2-1; possibly TRBD1 or TRBD2 for D (5 bases each). CDR1 is PRHDT and CDR2 is FYEKMQ in the germline V gene (reference sequence). Trimming removed 4 bases at V and 9 bases at J, with 19 bases between. This CDR3 comprises 15 residues. CDR3 sequence reads: CASSSAGTQTREQFF. The CDR3 nucleotides are TGTGCCAGCAGCTCAGCCGGGACCCAGACACGTGAGCAGTTCTTC. Looking up the rest from reference TRBV13 and TRBJ2-1 gives the full variable domain: AAGVIQSPRHLIKEKRETATLKCYPIPRHDTVYWYQQGPGQDPQFLISFYEKMQSDKGSIPDRFSAQQFSDYHSELNMSSLELGDSALYFCASSSAGTQTREQFFGPGTRLTVL.

This chain links TRBV21-1 with TRBJ2-7; the table assigns TRBD1, which was not confirmed against the DNA. TRBV21-1 is a known pseudogene. This CDR3 has 15 amino acids. The CDR3 nucleotides are TGTGCCAGCAGCAAAGGGGGACAGGGGCCCTACGAGCAGTACTTC. Protein: CASSKGGQGPYEQYF.

This chain connects TRBV6-5 to TRBJ1-6; maybe TRBD1 (5 bases). V lost 0 bases, J lost 13 bases, and 13 bases lay in between. Germline CDR1 reads MNHEY; CDR2 reads SVGAGI. The CDR3 is 14 amino acids. The CDR3 loop is CASSYSTGVGPLHF. CDR3 coding DNA: TGTGCCAGCAGTTACTCGACGGGGGTTGGGCCCCTCCACTTT.

The sample holds many counts of this clonotype. The gene calls are TRBV3-1 and TRBJ1-6, with 7 bases matching TRBD1. The CDR3 has 16 residues. The germline V gene encodes CDR1 LGHDT and CDR2 YNNKEL (reference sequence). The J segment lost 3 bases and the V segment lost 2 bases, leaving 4 bases of the junction unmatched. The DNA for the CDR3 is TGTGCCAGCAGCCAATTCGGACAGGACTATAATTCACCCCTCCACTTT. Protein: CASSQFGQDYNSPLHF.

The gene calls are TRBV5-1 and TRBJ2-3; 10 bases are a match to TRBD2. CDR1 is SGHRS and CDR2 is YFSETQ in the germline V gene. V shed 0 bases, J shed 3 bases, and the junction held 1 base outside the gene matches. The CDR3 covers 15 residues. CDR3 residues: CASSLELAGTDTQYF. CDR3 DNA sequence: TGCGCCAGCAGCTTGGAACTAGCGGGGACAGATACGCAGTATTTT.

V and J are TRBV11-2 and TRBJ2-7; D is uncertain. The V end lost 2 bases, the J end lost 0 bases, and 2 bases lay between the germline ends. The V gene's germline CDR1 is SGHAT and CDR2 FQNNGV. This CDR3 has 12 residues. The CDR3 sequence is CASSLFSYEQYF. In DNA, the CDR3 is TGTGCCAGCAGCTTATTCTCCTACGAGCAGTACTTC.

This clonotype was picked up a small number of times. The rearrangement uses TRBV4-1 and TRBJ2-3; TRBD2 aligns across 11 bases. Trimming took 0 bases from V and 2 from J; bases not matched to a gene: 7. The germline V gene encodes CDR1 MGHRA and CDR2 YSYEKL. CDR3 length: 18 amino acids. CDR3 sequence reads: CASSQDIAGGLFTDTQYF. The CDR3 coding sequence is TGCGCCAGCAGCCAAGATATAGCGGGGGGGCTCTTCACAGATACGCAGTATTTT.

The chain couples TRBV7-9 to TRBJ2-1, with D uncertain. The CDR3 has 13 amino acids. The germline CDR1 and CDR2 sequences are SEHNR and FQNEAQ (reference sequence). V was shortened by 4 bases and J by 7 bases, with 11 bases between the two germline ends. The CDR3: CASSSLSQNEQFF. CDR3 nucleotides: TGTGCCAGCAGCTCCTTATCCCAAAATGAGCAGTTCTTC.

The chain recombines TRBV6-2 or TRBV6-3 with TRBJ2-7; a weak D match, TRBD1 (6 bases). Trimming removed 6 bases at V and 2 bases at J, with 11 bases between. Germline V CDR1 and CDR2: MNHEY, SVGEGT. The CDR3 runs to 13 residues. In nucleotides, the CDR3 is TGTGCCAGCAGCCAAGGACAGACCTACGAGCAGTACGTC. Translating gives CASSQGQTYEQYV.

This clonotype was picked up a small number of times. V usage is TRBV4-3 and J usage is TRBJ2-2; D is possibly TRBD1 (5 bases). This CDR3 contains 17 residues. Germline values: CDR1 LGHNA, CDR2 YSLEER. V lost 0 bases and J 6 bases, leaving 17 bases between the germline ends. CDR3 sequence: CASSQEIGRVSSGELFF. CDR3 DNA sequence: TGCGCCAGCAGCCAAGAAATTGGCAGGGTCTCCTCCGGGGAGCTGTTTTTT.

A single count supports this clonotype. The rearrangement uses TRBV2 and TRBJ2-7, with D perhaps TRBD1 (5 bases). Between the trimmed V and J ends, which lost 2 bases and 3 bases, there was a span of 26 bases. In germline, CDR1 is SNHLY, CDR2 FYNNEI. The CDR3 has 19 amino acids. CDR3 bases: TGTGCCAGCAGTGAAACTCAGGACACGCTTTACTTACTTGACTACGAGCAGTACTTC. Encoded protein: CASSETQDTLYLLDYEQYF.

This clonotype was seen a handful of times. DNA of the CDR3: TGCAGCGTTGTGGACAGGGAGGGTGATGAGCAGTTCTTC. It translates to CSVVDREGDEQFF. V and J are TRBV29-1 and TRBJ2-1; D is possibly TRBD1 (8 bases). With 4 bases removed from V and 8 bases from J, the gap between germline ends came to 15 bases. Per germline, CDR1 SQVTM and CDR2 ANQGSEA. The CDR3 loop spans 13 amino acids.

This clonotype was recorded at least ten times. The chain carries TRBV20-1 and TRBJ2-1; 9 bases align to TRBD1. The germline CDR1 and CDR2 sequences are DFQATT and SNEGSKA (reference sequence). The CDR3 loop spans 14 amino acids. V shed 5 bases, J shed 6 bases, and the junction held 8 bases outside the gene matches. CDR3 in amino acids: CSARDRERSNEQFF. The DNA of the CDR3 is TGCAGTGCTCGGGACAGGGAAAGATCCAATGAGCAGTTCTTC.

The V call is TRBV20-1, the J call TRBJ2-7; the match to TRBD2 covers 12 bases. V lost 1 base to trimming and J lost 10 bases; unmatched junction nucleotides: 17. The CDR3 is 17 residues long. Germline V lookup: CDR1 DFQATT, CDR2 SNEGSKA (reference sequence). DNA of the CDR3: TGCAGTGCTAGAGGACTAGCGGGGGCCTTAGGCGTTGGCGACCAGTACTTC. As protein: CSARGLAGALGVGDQYF.

V usage is TRBV6-5 and J usage is TRBJ2-7; D ambiguous. The CDR3 is 12 amino acids. Germline CDR1 is MNHEY and CDR2 is SVGAGI. Trimming cost V 4 bases and J 7 bases, with 11 bases left between them. CDR3 nucleotides: TGTGCCAGCAGTTTTTCCCCCGGGGAGCAGTACTTC. This gives the protein CASSFSPGEQYF.

A few counts support this clonotype. The chain employs TRBV4-1 and TRBJ1-2, with 7 nucleotides matching TRBD1. CDR1 is MGHRA and CDR2 is YSYEKL in the germline V gene. The CDR3 contains 16 residues. With V trimmed by 0 bases and J by 0 bases, 4 bases remained unmatched. For the CDR3, the DNA is TGCGCCAGCAGCCAAGATGGGACAGTAGCTAACTATGGCTACACCTTC. The encoded protein is CASSQDGTVANYGYTF.

This clonotype was detected only a few times. The chain uses TRBV9 and TRBJ2-7; 8 bases are shared with TRBD2. CDR3 size: 16 residues. Losses at the gene ends were 0 bases for V and 1 base for J; bases not matched to a gene: 6. Germline CDR1 and CDR2: SGDLS and YYNGEE. This CDR3 is CASSVGSRGASYEQYF. In DNA, the CDR3 is TGTGCCAGCAGCGTAGGATCGCGGGGGGCATCCTACGAGCAGTACTTC.

This clonotype appeared many times. The chain joins TRBV7-6 to TRBJ2-6; D gene ambiguous. With 5 bases removed from V and 4 bases from J, the gap between germline ends came to 15 bases. CDR1 SGHVS and CDR2 FNYEAQ come from the germline V gene. CDR3 length: 16 amino acids. CDR3 amino acids: CASSLDWQDGANVLTF. CDR3 sequence (DNA): TGTGCCAGCAGCCTCGATTGGCAGGACGGGGCCAACGTCCTGACTTTC.

This chain joins TRBV7-8 and TRBJ1-6; maybe TRBD1 (5 bases). The CDR3 extends over 16 amino acids. Germline-derived CDR1 and CDR2 are SGHVS and FQNEAQ. Trimming shortened V by 1 base and J by 3 bases, and 10 bases separated the two germline ends. The CDR3 DNA is TGTGCCAGCAGCTTAGGGGCCAGGGTCTATAATTCACCCCTCCACTTT. It specifies CASSLGARVYNSPLHF.